What follows are 32 T cell receptor beta chains derived from one specimen sequenced in a study of cytomegalovirus exposure and HLA in healthy donors. PCR employed 60 Vbeta and 13 Jbeta primers. Sequencing was performed with immunoSEQ multiplex PCR; in TCRdb, only in-frame clones are kept and a portion is missing. This sample yields more than 150,000 clones, of which roughly 87% are seen a single time; roughly 0.2% belongs to the top ten. The source material was PBMCs. The receptors shown here come from a girl less than two years old in good health and CMV-seronegative.

This clone was found a few times. J is TRBJ2-4 and V is TRBV30, with 10 positions matching TRBD2. V lost 3 bases and J lost 6; bases outside the gene matches: 11. Looked up from germline, CDR1 is GTSNPN and CDR2 is SVGIG (reference sequence). The CDR3 loop spans 16 amino acids. The CDR3 loop is CAWSATSGTHINIQYF. The DNA for the CDR3 is TGTGCCTGGAGCGCTACTAGCGGGACGCATATAAACATTCAGTACTTC.

The CDR3 region is CASSPAGSGANVLTF. CDR3 coding DNA: TGTGCCAGCAGCCCCGCGGGCTCTGGGGCCAACGTCCTGACTTTC. The rearrangement links TRBV13 to TRBJ2-6, with a possible D match to TRBD2 (5 bases). The CDR3 runs 15 residues. Germline V gene data show CDR1 as PRHDT and CDR2 as FYEKMQ (reference sequence). V gave up 5 bases and J gave up 0 bases, with 8 bases separating them.

The chain recombines TRBV11-3 with TRBJ2-2; D perhaps matches TRBD1 (5 bases). Trimming cost V 0 bases and J 0 bases, with 11 bases left between them. Germline V gene data show CDR1 as SGHNT and CDR2 as YENEEA. The CDR3 is 17 residues long. The CDR3 region has the DNA TGTGCCAGCAGCTTAGAGTTGGGGCTTACGAACACCGGGGAGCTGTTTTTT. Protein product: CASSLELGLTNTGELFF.

The chain links TRBV7-9 to TRBJ1-2, with D possibly TRBD1 on 5 matching bases. This CDR3 spans 13 amino acids. The V and J ends lost 1 base and 3 bases respectively, with 6 bases between them. CDR1 and CDR2 (germline): SEHNR, FQNEAQ (reference sequence). Written as DNA, the CDR3 is TGTGCCAGCAGCTTAGGACAGTACTATGGCTACACCTTC. The encoded protein is CASSLGQYYGYTF.

CDR3 in amino acids: CASSLGLAGGDEQFF. The CDR3 bases are TGTGCCAGCAGCTTGGGGCTAGCGGGAGGGGATGAGCAGTTCTTC. The chain carries TRBV5-4 and TRBJ2-1; TRBD2 matches at 12 bases. Germline V gene data show CDR1 as SGHNT and CDR2 as YYREEE (reference sequence). The V and J ends lost 0 bases and 8 bases, in that order; junction bases with no gene match: 3. The CDR3 has 15 amino acids.

This chain uses TRBV29-1 with TRBJ2-3, with 7 bases aligning to TRBD1. The V and J ends lost 2 bases and 3 bases, in that order; junction bases with no gene match: 5. This CDR3 region has 14 residues. Germline CDR1 SQVTM, CDR2 ANQGSEA. CDR3 residues: CSVERGRGTDTQYF. The CDR3 DNA follows: TGCAGCGTTGAAAGGGGCAGGGGGACAGATACGCAGTATTTT.

This rearrangement joins TRBV30 to TRBJ2-3, with 14 bases identical to TRBD2. The V gene end was trimmed by 4 bases and the J gene end by 0 bases; junction bases not matched to a gene: 12. The germline V gene encodes CDR1 GTSNPN and CDR2 SVGIG (reference sequence). The CDR3 covers 19 residues. CDR3: CAWTGFGTSGGLSTDTQYF. CDR3 DNA sequence: TGTGCCTGGACGGGTTTCGGGACTAGCGGGGGTCTCAGCACAGATACGCAGTATTTT.

The chain has TRBV27 and TRBJ2-5, with 10 nucleotides matching TRBD2. The CDR3 totals 15 residues. V trimming: 4 bases; J trimming: 5 bases; junction bases outside the gene matches: 7. CDR1 and CDR2 from the germline V gene are MNHEY and SMNVEV (reference sequence). The CDR3: CASSSQLAGMETQYF. The CDR3 DNA is TGTGCCAGCAGTTCCCAACTAGCGGGGATGGAGACCCAGTACTTC.

This chain uses TRBV7-3 with TRBJ2-7; TRBD2 agrees at 8 bases. The V gene end was trimmed by 5 bases and the J gene end by 5 bases; junction bases not matched to a gene: 8. The V gene's germline CDR1 is SGHTA and CDR2 FQGTGA. CDR3 length equals 14 residues. The CDR3 spells CASSPTGTRNEQYF. The DNA for the CDR3 is TGTGCCAGCAGCCCCACAGGGACTAGGAACGAGCAGTACTTC. Full variable domain (missing parts from reference TRBV7-3 and TRBJ2-7): GAGVSQTPSNKVTEKGKYVELRCDPISGHTALYWYRQSLGQGPEFLIYFQGTGAADDSGLPNDRFFAVRPEGSVSTLKIQRTERGDSAVYLCASSPTGTRNEQYFGPGTRLTVT.

The chain joins TRBV19 to TRBJ1-1, with TRBD1 as a possible D gene (5 bases). The CDR3 has 14 residues. CDR1 and CDR2 from the germline V gene are LNHDA and SQIVND (reference sequence). The germline V and J ends were trimmed by 2 bases and 3 bases, with 10 bases remaining between them. The CDR3 DNA follows: TGTGCCAGTAGTATAAGGCAGGGCTACACTGAAGCTTTCTTT. It specifies CASSIRQGYTEAFF.

This chain connects TRBV7-9 to TRBJ2-2; D is undetermined. Germline CDR1 is SEHNR and CDR2 is FQNEAQ (reference sequence). V dropped 3 bases and J dropped 3 bases, with 17 bases sitting between them. The CDR3 loop spans 17 amino acids. The CDR3 region has the DNA TGTGCCAGCAGCTTTAACTATCTACGAATGGACACCGGGGAGCTGTTTTTT. Amino acid sequence: CASSFNYLRMDTGELFF.

The chain has TRBV5-7 and TRBJ2-7, with 10 bases identical to TRBD2. TRBV5-7 is designated an ORF whose function remains uncertain. V was pared by 1 base and J by 1 base, with 8 bases of the junction left unmatched. This CDR3 contains 17 residues. The CDR3 is CASSLLAGGRPSYEQYF. The CDR3 nucleotides are TGTGCCAGCAGCTTGTTAGCGGGGGGCCGACCATCCTACGAGCAGTACTTC.

This chain uses TRBV2 with TRBJ2-3, with TRBD1 matching 7 bases. CDR3 length equals 15 residues. Germline trimming cut 5 bases from V and 1 base from J; bases unmatched to any gene: 6. Germline loops: CDR1 SNHLY, CDR2 FYNNEI. In DNA form, the CDR3 reads TGTGCCAGCAGTCGTAGGGGGCTGGGCACAGATACGCAGTATTTT. It specifies CASSRRGLGTDTQYF. The full variable domain, completed using reference TRBV2 and TRBJ2-3, is EPEVTQTPSHQVTQMGQEVILRCVPISNHLYFYWYRQILGQKVEFLVSFYNNEISEKSEIFDDQFSVERPDGSNFTLKIRSTKLEDSAMYFCASSRRGLGTDTQYFGPGTRLTVL.

The chain combines TRBV14 with TRBJ2-1, with 7 nucleotides matching TRBD1. V gave up 3 bases and J gave up 5 bases; unmatched junction bases: 4. The germline V gene has CDR1 SGHDN and CDR2 FVKESK. There are 14 residues in the CDR3. CDR3 in amino acids: CASSQVQGHNEQFF. The CDR3 region has the DNA TGTGCCAGCAGCCAGGTACAGGGGCACAATGAGCAGTTCTTC. The full variable domain, with the rest looked up from reference TRBV14 and TRBJ2-1, is EAGVTQFPSHSVIEKGQTVTLRCDPISGHDNLYWYRRVMGKEIKFLLHFVKESKQDESGMPNNRFLAERTGGTYSTLKVQPAELEDSGVYFCASSQVQGHNEQFFGPGTRLTVL.

This sequence joins TRBV5-4 and TRBJ2-1; 7 bases map to TRBD1. The CDR3 contains 13 residues. Trimming removed 2 bases from V and 5 bases from J; junction bases left unmatched: 1. Germline V gene sequence: CDR1 SGHNT, CDR2 YYREEE (reference sequence). CDR3 protein: CASSLQGNNEQFF. The CDR3 DNA reads TGTGCCAGCAGCTTACAGGGGAACAATGAGCAGTTCTTC.

V gene TRBV7-6 combines with J gene TRBJ2-7; 7 bases match TRBD1. V trimming: 2 bases; J trimming: 4 bases; junction bases outside the gene matches: 8. Germline V lookup: CDR1 SGHVS, CDR2 FNYEAQ. The CDR3 spans 15 residues. The CDR3 coding sequence is TGTGCCAGCAGCTTAACCGGGACAGATCCTTACGAGCAGTACTTC. Its protein product is CASSLTGTDPYEQYF.

The rearrangement joins TRBV19 to TRBJ1-2; TRBD1 agrees at 7 bases. This CDR3 has 12 residues. J gave up 10 bases and V 3 bases, and 5 bases lay outside the gene matches. Germline values: CDR1 LNHDA, CDR2 SQIVND (reference sequence). The CDR3 sequence: CASSIRTGPYTF. The CDR3 DNA sequence: TGTGCCAGTAGTATCCGGACAGGCCCCTACACCTTC.

The chain couples TRBV29-1 to TRBJ2-7; weak D call: TRBD1 (5 bases). The CDR3 covers 14 residues. Trimming pared 5 bases from V and 2 bases from J, leaving 16 bases between. CDR1 and CDR2 (germline): SQVTM, ANQGSEA. CDR3 region: CSVRIDSTTYEQYF. The CDR3 nucleotides are TGCAGCGTTCGGATAGACAGTACCACCTACGAGCAGTACTTC.

CDR3 in DNA: TGTGCCAGCAGTACAGGGGGGGTTACTGAAGCTTTCTTT. Its translation is CASSTGGVTEAFF. The chain employs TRBV6-5 and TRBJ1-1; 8 nucleotides match TRBD1. Trimming cost V 5 bases and J 5 bases; bases outside gene matches: 4. The CDR3 has 13 amino acids. In germline, CDR1 is MNHEY, CDR2 SVGAGI.

The chain uses TRBV9 and TRBJ2-3, with no clear D. The CDR3 is made up of 13 amino acids. Germline-derived CDR1 and CDR2 are SGDLS and YYNGEE. Trimming removed 0 bases from V and 8 bases from J, with 10 bases in between. The CDR3 region has the DNA TGTGCCAGCAGCGTAGCCGTCCCGGGTACGCAGTATTTT. Protein sequence: CASSVAVPGTQYF.

The chain recombines TRBV6-5 with TRBJ2-7; weak D call: TRBD2 (5 bases). CDR3 size: 14 residues. CDR1 MNHEY and CDR2 SVGAGI come from the germline V gene. V shed 1 base and J shed 1 base, with 8 bases lying between them. CDR3 region: CASSYYGVSYEQYF. The CDR3 DNA sequence: TGTGCCAGCAGTTACTACGGGGTGTCCTACGAGCAGTACTTC.

This clone was found once. The gene calls are TRBV5-1 and TRBJ1-5; perhaps TRBD1 as D (6 bases). This CDR3 is built from 14 residues. Trimming removed 5 bases at V and 7 bases at J, with 16 bases between. Germline CDR1 reads SGHRS; CDR2 reads YFSETQ. The DNA for the CDR3 is TGCGCCAGCAGACTACAGGGAGAGGGACAGCCCCAGCATTTT. Protein sequence: CASRLQGEGQPQHF. Full variable domain (remainder filled in from reference TRBV5-1 and TRBJ1-5): KAGVTQTPRYLIKTRGQQVTLSCSPISGHRSVSWYQQTPGQGLQFLFEYFSETQRNKGNFPGRFSGRQFSNSRSEMNVSTLELGDSALYLCASRLQGEGQPQHFGDGTRLSIL.

This clone was detected only once. Its ends do not fully match the called genes, so a read error is possible. The V and J genes are TRBV7-9 and TRBJ2-7; possible D gene TRBD1, 7 bases. Per germline, CDR1 SEHNR and CDR2 FQNEAQ (reference sequence). The CDR3 is 12 residues long. The CDR3 here is CASSFSGGGTAF. The CDR3 DNA is TGTGCCAGCAGCTTTAGTGGTGGCGGGACAGCCTTC. The full variable domain, its missing parts supplied by reference TRBV7-9 and TRBJ2-7, is DTGVSQNPRHKITKRGQNVTFRCDPISEHNRLYWYRQTLGQGPEFLTYFQNEAQLEKSRLLSDRFSAERPKGSFSTLEIQRTEQGDSAMYLCASSFSGGGTAFGPGTRLTVT.

This clone was observed a single time. The chain employs TRBV30 and TRBJ2-5, with 9 bases identical to TRBD1. Germline assignment: CDR1 GTSNPN and CDR2 SVGIG (reference sequence). The CDR3 length is 14 residues. The J segment lost 4 bases and the V segment lost 6 bases, leaving 9 bases of the junction unmatched. In nucleotides, the CDR3 is TGTGCCTGTCTCCCGCGGACAGGGGCAGAGACCCAGTACTTC. Translated: CACLPRTGAETQYF.

The J gene is TRBJ1-6, the V gene TRBV4-1; D is possibly TRBD1 (6 bases). CDR3 length: 18 residues. V was trimmed by 3 bases and J by 7 bases, leaving 22 bases between them. Germline assignment: CDR1 MGHRA and CDR2 YSYEKL. The CDR3 reads CASSQVPDRIRANSPLHF. CDR3 nucleotide sequence: TGCGCCAGCAGCCAGGTGCCCGACAGGATAAGGGCCAATTCACCCCTCCACTTT.

The chain joins TRBV6-4 to TRBJ2-1; D might be TRBD1 (5 bases). Trimming shortened V by 3 bases and J by 5 bases, and 8 bases separated the two germline ends. Germline CDR1 and CDR2: MRHNA and SNTAGT. The CDR3 is 13 amino acids. This chain's CDR3 is CASSDKDNNEQFF. The CDR3 DNA reads TGTGCCAGCAGTGATAAGGACAACAATGAGCAGTTCTTC.

The V and J genes are TRBV7-9 and TRBJ2-7; 7 bases match TRBD1. CDR3 length equals 15 residues. Looked up from germline, CDR1 is SEHNR and CDR2 is FQNEAQ (reference sequence). V shed 2 bases, J shed 5 bases, and the junction held 9 bases outside the gene matches. CDR3 coding DNA: TGTGCCAGCAGCTTATTGAGACAGGGTTGCCACGAGCAGTACTTC. Translation gives CASSLLRQGCHEQYF.

The gene calls are TRBV11-3 and TRBJ2-1; D is possibly TRBD1 (5 bases). In germline, CDR1 is SGHNT, CDR2 YENEEA. Trimming stripped 5 bases from V and 0 bases from J, with 14 bases between. This CDR3 has 16 residues. CDR3 loop: CASSPDNYYSYNEQFF. CDR3 nucleotides: TGTGCCAGCAGCCCGGACAACTATTACTCCTACAATGAGCAGTTCTTC. The full variable domain, in which reference TRBV11-3 and TRBJ2-1 provide the parts outside the CDR3, is EAGVVQSPRYKIIEKKQPVAFWCNPISGHNTLYWYLQNLGQGPELLIRYENEEAVDDSQLPKDRFSAERLKGVDSTLKIQPAELGDSAVYLCASSPDNYYSYNEQFFGPGTRLTVL.

The chain uses TRBV7-3 and TRBJ1-6; D is unclear. This CDR3 region has 13 residues. Trimming cost V 4 bases and J 8 bases, with 9 bases left between them. CDR1 and CDR2 from the germline V gene are SGHTA and FQGTGA. CDR3 sequence (DNA): TGTGCCAGCAGCTCGAGGCTAGATTCACCCCTCCACTTT. Amino acids: CASSSRLDSPLHF. Full variable domain (missing parts from reference TRBV7-3 and TRBJ1-6): GAGVSQTPSNKVTEKGKYVELRCDPISGHTALYWYRQSLGQGPEFLIYFQGTGAADDSGLPNDRFFAVRPEGSVSTLKIQRTERGDSAVYLCASSSRLDSPLHFGNGTRLTVT.

V usage is TRBV11-2 and J usage is TRBJ2-1; TRBD2 agrees at 7 bases. Germline-derived CDR1 and CDR2 are SGHAT and FQNNGV. CDR3 size: 15 residues. Trimming removed 4 bases from V and 2 bases from J; junction bases left unmatched: 5. CDR3 amino acids: CASSSGLVPYNEQFF. CDR3 nucleotides: TGTGCCAGCAGCTCTGGACTAGTTCCCTACAATGAGCAGTTCTTC.

This chain links TRBV2 with TRBJ2-1, with 9 bases fitting TRBD2. The CDR3 totals 14 residues. Germline V CDR1 and CDR2: SNHLY, FYNNEI. The trim removed 2 bases at V and 8 bases at J, leaving 4 bases unmatched. The CDR3 nucleotides read TGTGCCAGCAGTGAACTAGCGGGATTAGATGAGCAGTTCTTC. Translation: CASSELAGLDEQFF.

The chain combines TRBV19 with TRBJ2-5, with D unresolved. V was trimmed by 8 bases and J by 1 base, leaving 11 bases between them. CDR1 LNHDA and CDR2 SQIVND come from the germline V gene (reference sequence). This CDR3 has 13 amino acids. The CDR3 loop is CASAKLPQETQYF. In DNA form, the CDR3 reads TGTGCCAGTGCGAAGTTACCCCAAGAGACCCAGTACTTC.